This entry lists 21 T cell receptor beta chains sequenced from one sample in a study of persistence of HIV-infected CD4 T cells (dated by TCRdb to 2020 to 2022). TCRbeta repertoires were sequenced from genomic DNA with the immunoSEQ hsTCRB assay version 4 in survey mode. In its TCRdb copy, this immuneACCESS table keeps in-frame sequences only and misses some clones. Where compared with another copy, unresolved V genes explain less than half of these, and the others have no known cause. This sample has over 60,000 clones in its table, and 70% to 75% of those were observed once. The ten largest clones add up to more than 1.5% of the sample. What the treatment or condition label conveys for this sample: suppressive antiretroviral therapy. A pool of overlapping HIV-1 Gag 15-mer peptides, at 0.8 to 1 ug per peptide per mL, was used to stimulate the cells. Nonresponding CD40L-negative CD69-negative CD45RO-high memory CD4+ T cells were sorted as memory populations depleted of antigen-responding cells.

For these receptors, no antigen is known. Sample: CD4+ T cells sorted from PBMCs after approximately 19-hour stimulation, taken from a patient who received antiretroviral therapy. The intended sense of this specimen's cell subset or site label: CD40L-CD69- CD45RO-high memory CD4 T cells not responding to Gag peptides. These receptors originate from an adult man with HIV who was CMV-seropositive.

V gene TRBV11-2 combines with J gene TRBJ2-7, with 7 positions matching TRBD2. V was clipped by 1 base and J by 1 base; unmatched bases: 13. The CDR3 runs 18 residues. Germline lookup yields CDR1 SGHAT and CDR2 FQNNGV. The CDR3 is CASSLVAWGGGISYEQYF. In DNA, the CDR3 is TGTGCCAGCAGCTTAGTCGCCTGGGGGGGTGGTATATCCTACGAGCAGTACTTC.

This chain connects TRBV11-2 to TRBJ1-4; D call uncertain. This CDR3 spans 14 amino acids. Germline loops: CDR1 SGHAT, CDR2 FQNNGV. Trimming took 1 base from V and 11 from J, leaving 14 bases between them. The CDR3 DNA follows: TGTGCCAGCAGCTTAGCCCATCCCCAGGTCAAACTGTTTTTT. Protein sequence: CASSLAHPQVKLFF.

The genes are TRBV6-5 and TRBJ1-5, with 7 bases that match TRBD1. In germline, CDR1 is MNHEY, CDR2 SVGAGI. The CDR3 is made up of 14 amino acids. The V segment lost 6 bases and the J segment 4 bases; nucleotides outside the gene matches: 6. CDR3 region: CASSITGANQPQHF. The CDR3 bases are TGTGCCAGCAGCATCACAGGGGCGAATCAGCCCCAGCATTTT.

This clone was counted only a few times. The CDR3 DNA follows: TGCGCCAGCAGCTTGGAATGGGGCCCTAATGAAAAACTGTTTTTT. Translating gives CASSLEWGPNEKLFF. J is TRBJ1-4 and V is TRBV5-1, with TRBD1 as a possible D gene (5 bases). The CDR3 spans 15 residues. Deletions cut 0 bases from V and 3 bases from J, with 9 bases between. Germline V CDR1 and CDR2: SGHRS, YFSETQ.

The chain recombines TRBV6-5 with TRBJ2-2; D is perhaps TRBD2 (6 bases). In germline, CDR1 is MNHEY, CDR2 SVGAGI. The CDR3 is made up of 15 amino acids. Trimming removed 2 bases from V and 6 bases from J, with 13 bases in between. The CDR3 DNA reads as TGTGCCAGCAGTTACGGGGCAGGGAGGTCCGGGGAGCTGTTTTTT. It encodes CASSYGAGRSGELFF.

The chain couples TRBV19 to TRBJ2-3; 7 positions agree with TRBD2. Germline trimming cut 5 bases from V and 5 bases from J; bases unmatched to any gene: 4. Germline V gene lookup returns CDR1 LNHDA and CDR2 SQIVND (reference sequence). The CDR3 loop spans 13 amino acids. CDR3 coding DNA: TGTGCCAGTAGTGACGGGACTATAGATACGCAGTATTTT. Its protein product is CASSDGTIDTQYF.

This clone is a singleton in its sample. The J gene is TRBJ2-5, the V gene TRBV18; D unresolved. Trimming shortened V by 4 bases and J by 5 bases, and 20 bases separated the two germline ends. This CDR3 comprises 16 residues. Germline CDR1 is KGHSH and CDR2 is LQKENI. The CDR3 region has the DNA TGTGCCAGCTCACTCTCGTCATCTGCACTGGGGGAGACCCAGTACTTC. Encoded protein: CASSLSSSALGETQYF.

This chain uses TRBV5-1 with TRBJ1-1; TRBD1 agrees at 8 bases. The CDR3 has 13 amino acids. The germline V gene encodes CDR1 SGHRS and CDR2 YFSETQ. The junction had 3 bases not matched to a gene; V was cut back by 4 bases and J by 4 bases. CDR3 nucleotide sequence: TGCGCCAGCAGCGTAACAGGGGGCACTGAAGCTTTCTTT. Translating gives CASSVTGGTEAFF.

The chain links TRBV2 to TRBJ2-7; no firm D call. V was shortened by 5 bases and J by 4 bases, with 12 bases between the two germline ends. Germline CDR1 is SNHLY and CDR2 is FYNNEI. CDR3 size: 13 residues. The CDR3 spells CASSPRSFYEQYF. The CDR3 DNA reads TGTGCCAGCAGTCCCCGTTCCTTTTACGAGCAGTACTTC.

CDR3 sequence reads: CASSQDLRVRGYTF. CDR3 in DNA: TGTGCCAGCAGCCAAGATCTCCGGGTACGCGGCTACACCTTC. J is TRBJ1-2 and V is TRBV3-1 (or the pseudogene TRBV3-2); D gene uncertain. The V end was cut by 0 bases, the J end by 8 bases, with 13 bases between. This CDR3 has 14 amino acids. Per germline, CDR1 LGHDT and CDR2 YNNKEL (reference sequence).

The chain joins TRBV7-9 to TRBJ2-3; 9 bases match TRBD2. CDR1 and CDR2 from the germline V gene are SEHNR and FQNEAQ (reference sequence). V trimming: 1 base; J trimming: 3 bases; junction bases outside the gene matches: 5. The length of the CDR3 is 16 residues. The CDR3 region is CASSLGGTSRTDTQYF. CDR3 DNA sequence: TGTGCCAGCAGCTTAGGGGGGACTAGCCGAACAGATACGCAGTATTTT.

The rearrangement uses TRBV7-2 and TRBJ1-2, with 8 bases that match TRBD1. CDR3 size: 15 residues. With V trimmed by 3 bases and J by 5 bases, 8 bases remained unmatched. Per the germline V gene, CDR1 is SGHTA and CDR2 is FQGNSA. This CDR3 reads CASSFLSGQEYGYTF. CDR3 bases: TGTGCCAGCAGCTTCTTGTCGGGACAGGAATATGGCTACACCTTC.

The chain combines TRBV11-2 with TRBJ2-7; TRBD2 is a possible D gene (7 bases). V was clipped by 4 bases and J by 7 bases, with 17 bases between them. Germline V gene sequence: CDR1 SGHAT, CDR2 FQNNGV. This CDR3 is 14 amino acids long. The CDR3 protein is CASSSRTGGGEQYF. CDR3 DNA sequence: TGTGCCAGCAGCTCCCGGACGGGGGGCGGGGAGCAGTACTTC.

The rearrangement joins TRBV9 to TRBJ2-3, with 7 bases matching TRBD2. Germline CDR1 SGDLS, CDR2 YYNGEE. V lost 4 bases and J lost 3; bases outside the gene matches: 11. CDR3 size: 16 residues. The CDR3 protein is CASSLQALATTDTQYF. The DNA for the CDR3 is TGTGCCAGCAGCCTACAGGCACTAGCGACGACAGATACGCAGTATTTT.

The genes are TRBV5-6 and TRBJ1-1; D is unresolved. Trimming removed 4 bases at V and 4 bases at J, with 11 bases between. The CDR3 runs to 13 residues. Per germline, CDR1 SGHDT and CDR2 YYEEEE. The CDR3 DNA reads TGTGCCAGCAGCCTAGGACGGGGCACTGAAGCTTTCTTT. This sequence encodes CASSLGRGTEAFF.

The chain is built from TRBV19 and TRBJ2-6; D ambiguous. Germline V gene data show CDR1 as LNHDA and CDR2 as SQIVND (reference sequence). The CDR3 covers 18 residues. V lost 4 bases and J lost 1, with 17 bases in between. CDR3 nucleotides: TGTGCCAGTAGTACTCTTTCCCGTGGTGGGTCTGGGGCCAACGTCCTGACTTTC. Its protein product is CASSTLSRGGSGANVLTF. Using reference TRBV19 and TRBJ2-6 for the parts outside the CDR3, the full variable domain is DGGITQSPKYLFRKEGQNVTLSCEQNLNHDAMYWYRQDPGQGLRLIYYSQIVNDFQKGDIAEGYSVSREKKESFPLTVTSAQKNPTAFYLCASSTLSRGGSGANVLTFGAGSRLTVL.

The rearrangement joins TRBV11-3 to TRBJ2-7; TRBD1 matches 11 bases. Germline CDR1 is SGHNT and CDR2 is YENEEA. Trimming removed 5 bases from V and 4 bases from J; junction bases left unmatched: 7. The CDR3 runs to 15 residues. The CDR3 protein is CASSRGTGGPYEQYF. The CDR3 DNA is TGTGCCAGCAGCCGAGGGACAGGGGGGCCTTACGAGCAGTACTTC.

V is TRBV7-3 and J is TRBJ1-2; 10 nucleotides match TRBD1. V lost 1 base to trimming and J lost 7 bases; unmatched junction nucleotides: 3. CDR1 and CDR2 (germline): SGHTA, FQGTGA. This CDR3 has 14 residues. The CDR3 DNA sequence: TGTGCCAGCAGCTTAAAAGGGACAGGGGCTGGCTACACCTTC. Translation: CASSLKGTGAGYTF.

This chain uses TRBV5-1 with TRBJ1-6; D is undetermined. CDR1 SGHRS and CDR2 YFSETQ come from the germline V gene. V gave up 5 bases and J gave up 10 bases, with 16 bases separating them. The CDR3 loop spans 14 amino acids. The DNA for the CDR3 is TGCGCCAGCAGAGAGGACTGGGGTAGGTCACCCCTCCACTTT. It yields the protein CASREDWGRSPLHF.

This clone was seen a handful of times. The J gene is TRBJ1-2, the V gene TRBV2; 10 bases are a match to TRBD1. The CDR3 is made up of 12 amino acids. J lost 8 bases, V lost 4 bases, and 1 base had no gene match. Germline assignment: CDR1 SNHLY and CDR2 FYNNEI. CDR3 loop: CASSVGQGGYTF. The CDR3 DNA follows: TGTGCCAGCAGTGTGGGACAGGGGGGCTACACCTTC.

The CDR3 here is CASSQGQGDIQYF. CDR3 bases: TGTGCCAGCAGCCAGGGACAGGGAGACATTCAGTACTTC. The chain recombines TRBV5-4 with TRBJ2-4; 9 nucleotides line up with TRBD1. J lost 8 bases, V lost 4 bases, and 4 bases had no gene match. The CDR3 consists of 13 residues. Germline V gene lookup returns CDR1 SGHNT and CDR2 YYREEE (reference sequence).